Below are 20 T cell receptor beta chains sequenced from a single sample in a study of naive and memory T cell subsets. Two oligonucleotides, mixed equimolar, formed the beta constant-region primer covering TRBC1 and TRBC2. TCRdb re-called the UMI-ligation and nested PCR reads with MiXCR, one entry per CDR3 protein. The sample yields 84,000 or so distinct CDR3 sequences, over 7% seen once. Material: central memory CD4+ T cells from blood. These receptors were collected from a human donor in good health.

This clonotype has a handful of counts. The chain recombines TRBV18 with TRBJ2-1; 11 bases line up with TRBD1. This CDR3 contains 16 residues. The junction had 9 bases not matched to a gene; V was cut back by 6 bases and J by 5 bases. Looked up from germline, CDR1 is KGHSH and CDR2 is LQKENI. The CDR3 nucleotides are TGTGCCAGCTCTCAGGACAGGGGGCGGAGAGACAATGAGCAGTTCTTC. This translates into CASSQDRGRRDNEQFF.

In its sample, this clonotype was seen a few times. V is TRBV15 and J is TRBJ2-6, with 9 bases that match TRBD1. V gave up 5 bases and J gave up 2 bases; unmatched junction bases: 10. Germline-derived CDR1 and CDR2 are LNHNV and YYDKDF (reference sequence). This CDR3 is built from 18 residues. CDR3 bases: TGTGCCACCAGCCACCACAGGGGGCGAGAGGCTGGGGCCAACGTCCTGACTTTC. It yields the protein CATSHHRGREAGANVLTF.

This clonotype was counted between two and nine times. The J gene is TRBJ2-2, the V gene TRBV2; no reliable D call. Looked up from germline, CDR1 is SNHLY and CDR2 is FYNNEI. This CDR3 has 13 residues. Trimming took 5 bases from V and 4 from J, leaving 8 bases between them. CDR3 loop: CASSPLPTGELFF. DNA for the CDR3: TGTGCCAGCAGTCCCCTCCCCACCGGGGAGCTGTTTTTT.

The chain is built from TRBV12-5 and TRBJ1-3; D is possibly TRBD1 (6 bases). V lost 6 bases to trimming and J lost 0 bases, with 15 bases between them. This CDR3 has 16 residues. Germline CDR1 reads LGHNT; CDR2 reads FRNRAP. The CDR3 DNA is TGTGCTAGTGGCTCGGCCGGGACATTCTCTGGAAACACCATATATTTT. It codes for CASGSAGTFSGNTIYF.

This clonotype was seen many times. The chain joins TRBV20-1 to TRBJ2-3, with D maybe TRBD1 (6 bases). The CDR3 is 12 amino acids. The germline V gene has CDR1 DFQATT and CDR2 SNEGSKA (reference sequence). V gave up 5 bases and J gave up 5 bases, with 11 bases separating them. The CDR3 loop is CSAAPGVDTQYF. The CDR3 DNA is TGCAGTGCTGCACCAGGGGTAGATACGCAGTATTTT.

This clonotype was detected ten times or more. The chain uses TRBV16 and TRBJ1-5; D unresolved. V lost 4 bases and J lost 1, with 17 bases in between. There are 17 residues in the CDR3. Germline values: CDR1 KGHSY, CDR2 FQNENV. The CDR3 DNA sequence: TGTGCCAGCAGCCCTAGCCGGGGATCCTTAAGCAATCAGCCCCAGCATTTT. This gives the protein CASSPSRGSLSNQPQHF. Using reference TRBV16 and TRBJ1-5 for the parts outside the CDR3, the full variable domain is GEEVAQTPKHLVRGEGQKAKLYCAPIKGHSYVFWYQQVLKNEFKFLISFQNENVFDETGMPKERFSAKCLPNSPCSLEIQATKLEDSAVYFCASSPSRGSLSNQPQHFGDGTRLSIL.

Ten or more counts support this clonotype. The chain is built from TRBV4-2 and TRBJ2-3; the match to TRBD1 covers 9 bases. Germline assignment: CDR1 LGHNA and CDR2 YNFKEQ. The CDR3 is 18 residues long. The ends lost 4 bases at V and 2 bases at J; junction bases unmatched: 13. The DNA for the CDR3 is TGTGCCAGCAGCCGAGAGCGTTTTGGGACAGGGAACACAGATACGCAGTATTTT. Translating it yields CASSRERFGTGNTDTQYF.

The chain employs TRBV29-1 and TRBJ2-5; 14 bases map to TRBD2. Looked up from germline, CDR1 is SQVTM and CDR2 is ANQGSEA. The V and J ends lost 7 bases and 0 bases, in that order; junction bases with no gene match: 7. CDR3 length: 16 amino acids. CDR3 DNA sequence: TGCAGCGCTGGGGGACTAGCGGGGGATTACCAAGAGACCCAGTACTTC. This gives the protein CSAGGLAGDYQETQYF.

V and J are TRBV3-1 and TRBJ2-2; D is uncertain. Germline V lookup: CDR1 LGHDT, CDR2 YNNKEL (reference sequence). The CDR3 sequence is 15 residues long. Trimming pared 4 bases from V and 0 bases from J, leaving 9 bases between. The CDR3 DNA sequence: TGTGCCAGCAGCCGGGGATACGCGAACACCGGGGAGCTGTTTTTT. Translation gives CASSRGYANTGELFF. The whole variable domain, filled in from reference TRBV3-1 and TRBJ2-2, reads DTAVSQTPKYLVTQMGNDKSIKCEQNLGHDTMYWYKQDSKKFLKIMFSYNNKELIINETVPNRFSPKSPDKAHLNLHINSLELGDSAVYFCASSRGYANTGELFFGEGSRLTVL.

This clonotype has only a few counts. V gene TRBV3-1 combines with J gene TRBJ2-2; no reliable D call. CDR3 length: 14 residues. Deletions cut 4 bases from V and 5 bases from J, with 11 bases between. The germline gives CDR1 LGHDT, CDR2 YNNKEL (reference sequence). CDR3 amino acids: CASSPYSRTGELFF. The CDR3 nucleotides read TGTGCCAGCAGCCCCTACTCAAGAACCGGGGAGCTGTTTTTT.

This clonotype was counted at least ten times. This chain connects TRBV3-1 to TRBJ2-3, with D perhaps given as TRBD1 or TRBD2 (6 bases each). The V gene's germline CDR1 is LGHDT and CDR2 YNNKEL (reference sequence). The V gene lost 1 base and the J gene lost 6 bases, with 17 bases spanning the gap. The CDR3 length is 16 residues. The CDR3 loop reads CASSQGGARTADTQYF. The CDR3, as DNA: TGTGCCAGCAGCCAAGGGGGGGCGAGGACTGCTGATACGCAGTATTTT.

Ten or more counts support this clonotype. CDR3 in DNA: TGTGCCAGCAGCCCGACCGGGGTGAGCTCCTACGAGCAGTACTTC. This encodes CASSPTGVSSYEQYF. The rearrangement links TRBV6-5 to TRBJ2-7, with D tentatively TRBD2 (5 bases). Per germline, CDR1 MNHEY and CDR2 SVGAGI. Trimming shortened V by 6 bases and J by 0 bases, and 15 bases separated the two germline ends. The CDR3 is 15 amino acids.

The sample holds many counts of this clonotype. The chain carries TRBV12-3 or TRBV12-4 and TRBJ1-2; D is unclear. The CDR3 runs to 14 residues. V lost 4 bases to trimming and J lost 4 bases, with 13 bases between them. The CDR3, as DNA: TGTGCCAGCAGTTCCAGCGGGCTCCGCTATGGCTACACCTTC. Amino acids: CASSSSGLRYGYTF.

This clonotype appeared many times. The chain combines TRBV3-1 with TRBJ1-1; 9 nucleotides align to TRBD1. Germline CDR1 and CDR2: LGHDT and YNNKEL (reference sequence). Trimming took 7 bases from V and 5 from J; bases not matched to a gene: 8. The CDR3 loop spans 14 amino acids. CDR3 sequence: CASIAQGAKTEAFF. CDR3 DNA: TGTGCCAGCATCGCACAGGGGGCAAAGACTGAAGCTTTCTTT.

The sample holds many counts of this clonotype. CDR3 nucleotides: TGTGCCAGCAGCTTAGATCGGGGGTTGGAGACCCAGTACTTC. It specifies CASSLDRGLETQYF. This sequence joins TRBV11-2 and TRBJ2-5, with D perhaps TRBD2 (6 bases). Trimming cost V 0 bases and J 5 bases, with 10 bases left between them. From germline, CDR1 is SGHAT and CDR2 FQNNGV. CDR3 length: 14 amino acids. The whole variable domain, remainder taken from reference TRBV11-2 and TRBJ2-5, is EAGVAQSPRYKIIEKRQSVAFWCNPISGHATLYWYQQILGQGPKLLIQFQNNGVVDDSQLPKDRFSAERLKGVDSTLKIQPAKLEDSAVYLCASSLDRGLETQYFGPGTRLLVL.

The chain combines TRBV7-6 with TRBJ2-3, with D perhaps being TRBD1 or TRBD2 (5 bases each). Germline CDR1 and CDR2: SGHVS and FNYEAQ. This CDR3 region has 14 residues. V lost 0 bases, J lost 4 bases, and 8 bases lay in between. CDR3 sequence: CASSLAGEADTQYF. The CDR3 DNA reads TGTGCCAGCAGCTTAGCGGGGGAAGCAGATACGCAGTATTTT.

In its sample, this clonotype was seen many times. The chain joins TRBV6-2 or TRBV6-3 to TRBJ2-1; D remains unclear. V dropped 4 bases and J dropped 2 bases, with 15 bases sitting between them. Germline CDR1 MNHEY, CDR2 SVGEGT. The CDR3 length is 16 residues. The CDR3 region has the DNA TGTGCCAGCAGTTCCCCGACTGACTTGCCCTACAATGAGCAGTTCTTC. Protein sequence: CASSSPTDLPYNEQFF.

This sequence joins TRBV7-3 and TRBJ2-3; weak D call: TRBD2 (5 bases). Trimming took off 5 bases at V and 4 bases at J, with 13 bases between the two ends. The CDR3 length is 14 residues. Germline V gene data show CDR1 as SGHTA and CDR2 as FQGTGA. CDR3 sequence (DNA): TGTGCCAGCAGCCCAACTAGATCCCCAGATACGCAGTATTTT. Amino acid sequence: CASSPTRSPDTQYF.

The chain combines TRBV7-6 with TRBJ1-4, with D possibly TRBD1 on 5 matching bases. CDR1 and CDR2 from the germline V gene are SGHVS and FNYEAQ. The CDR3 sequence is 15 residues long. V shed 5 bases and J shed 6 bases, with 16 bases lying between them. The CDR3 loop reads CASSPRDGRYEKLFF. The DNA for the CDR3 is TGTGCCAGCAGCCCCCGGGACGGACGGTATGAAAAACTGTTTTTT.

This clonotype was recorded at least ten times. CDR3 protein: CASSLVGTYGYTF. The CDR3 region has the DNA TGTGCCAGCAGCTTAGTGGGGACCTATGGCTACACCTTC. The genes are TRBV7-9 and TRBJ1-2; D is perhaps TRBD1 (5 bases). V lost 1 base and J lost 4, with 7 bases in between. The CDR3 runs to 13 residues. Germline CDR1 SEHNR, CDR2 FQNEAQ (reference sequence).